Each of the 14 T cell receptor beta chains below was sequenced from the same sample in a study of Graves' ophthalmopathy and Graves' hyperthyroidism. Researchers took RNA transcripts and amplified TCR beta CDR3 regions from them. An initial RT-PCR round employing HTBI primers preceded a second-round multiplex PCR. MiXCR, run by TCRdb on the multiplex PCR reads, gives a single entry per CDR3 protein. Of over a million distinct CDR3 sequences listed, around a third are singletons. The source material was peripheral blood or thyroid tissue (not recorded which). Source of these receptors: an adult man with Graves' hyperthyroidism.

The J gene is TRBJ1-4, the V gene TRBV9, with D possibly matching TRBD1 (5 bases). The CDR3 spans 15 residues. Trimming removed 4 bases at V and 3 bases at J, with 13 bases between. The germline CDR1 and CDR2 sequences are SGDLS and YYNGEE. CDR3 loop: CASSLAGTSNEKLFF. In DNA form, the CDR3 reads TGTGCCAGCAGCTTAGCAGGGACTTCTAATGAAAAACTGTTTTTT.

V is TRBV10-3 and J is TRBJ1-1; TRBD1 is a possible D gene (6 bases). V lost 4 bases, J lost 1 base, and 10 bases lay in between. CDR1 is ENHRY and CDR2 is SYGVKD in the germline V gene. CDR3 length: 14 residues. The CDR3 DNA reads as TGTGCCATCAGTGCGGGACACCCGAACACTGAAGCTTTCTTT. The encoded protein is CAISAGHPNTEAFF.

V and J are TRBV6-5 and TRBJ1-1; TRBD1 agrees at 8 bases. The CDR3 is made up of 14 amino acids. Germline-derived CDR1 and CDR2 are MNHEY and SVGAGI. Germline trimming cut 7 bases from V and 1 base from J; bases unmatched to any gene: 5. As DNA, the CDR3 is TGTGCCAGCACTTTTGACAGGGGGAACACTGAAGCTTTCTTT. Its protein product is CASTFDRGNTEAFF.

This chain links TRBV19 with TRBJ1-5; D is unresolved. Per germline, CDR1 LNHDA and CDR2 SQIVND (reference sequence). The germline V and J ends were trimmed by 7 bases and 1 base, with 8 bases remaining between them. This CDR3 spans 13 amino acids. The CDR3 bases are TGTGCCAGTAATATCGGGAGCAATCAGCCCCAGCATTTT. Protein product: CASNIGSNQPQHF. Looking up the rest from reference TRBV19 and TRBJ1-5 gives the full variable domain: DGGITQSPKYLFRKEGQNVTLSCEQNLNHDAMYWYRQDPGQGLRLIYYSQIVNDFQKGDIAEGYSVSREKKESFPLTVTSAQKNPTAFYLCASNIGSNQPQHFGDGTRLSIL.

This clonotype has a count of ten or more. V gene TRBV7-6 combines with J gene TRBJ1-1, with a tentative D call TRBD1 (6 bases). CDR1 and CDR2 from the germline V gene are SGHVS and FNYEAQ. Trimming stripped 5 bases from V and 1 base from J, with 17 bases between. The CDR3 extends over 16 amino acids. Here the CDR3 reads CASSIDPTGWNTEAFF. The CDR3 DNA follows: TGTGCCAGCAGCATTGACCCGACAGGTTGGAACACTGAAGCTTTCTTT.

The rearrangement links TRBV2 to TRBJ2-2; D may correspond to TRBD1 or TRBD2 (5 bases each). Deletions cut 4 bases from V and 6 bases from J, with 15 bases between. Germline assignment: CDR1 SNHLY and CDR2 FYNNEI. The CDR3 consists of 15 residues. The CDR3, as DNA: TGTGCCAGCAGTGGAGGGGCAGTTAATTCCGGGGAGCTGTTTTTT. Translating it yields CASSGGAVNSGELFF.

This clonotype was counted ten times or more. The rearrangement links TRBV5-4 to TRBJ2-5; unclear D gene. The CDR3 has 14 amino acids. Germline CDR1 is SGHNT and CDR2 is YYREEE (reference sequence). The V end was cut by 2 bases, the J end by 5 bases, with 13 bases between. The CDR3 loop is CASSFSEGWETQYF. CDR3 nucleotides: TGTGCCAGCAGCTTCTCGGAAGGTTGGGAGACCCAGTACTTC.

The chain combines TRBV5-6 with TRBJ2-2; the D gene is possibly TRBD1 (5 bases). Looked up from germline, CDR1 is SGHDT and CDR2 is YYEEEE. With 3 bases removed from V and 0 bases from J, the gap between germline ends came to 9 bases. CDR3 length: 15 residues. CDR3 DNA sequence: TGTGCCAGCAGCTCGTGGACATCGAACACCGGGGAGCTGTTTTTT. Its translation is CASSSWTSNTGELFF.

The V gene is TRBV29-1, the J gene TRBJ2-7, with 7 bases matching TRBD1. The germline V gene encodes CDR1 SQVTM and CDR2 ANQGSEA. V shed 6 bases and J 1 base; nucleotides not matched to a gene: 6. This CDR3 contains 13 residues. CDR3 nucleotides: TGCAGCGTGGGGACAGCGGCATCCTACGAGCAGTACTTC. Its translation: CSVGTAASYEQYF.

The table lists this clonotype with many counts. The chain is built from TRBV15 and TRBJ1-3; 11 nucleotides agree with TRBD1. The V segment lost 8 bases and the J segment 7 bases; nucleotides outside the gene matches: 13. Germline CDR1 reads LNHNV; CDR2 reads YYDKDF (reference sequence). This CDR3 spans 16 amino acids. CDR3: CATRQGTGGTQNTIYF. CDR3 nucleotide sequence: TGTGCCACCCGTCAAGGGACAGGGGGTACCCAGAACACCATATATTTT.

Only a few counts were recorded for this clonotype. The chain has TRBV27 and TRBJ1-5; TRBD1 might be the D (5 bases). The germline CDR1 and CDR2 sequences are MNHEY and SMNVEV (reference sequence). Between the trimmed V and J ends, which lost 7 bases and 7 bases, there was a span of 14 bases. The CDR3 length is 13 residues. This CDR3 reads CASTTQRDQPQHF. The CDR3 bases are TGTGCCAGCACAACTCAACGGGACCAGCCCCAGCATTTT.

This clonotype has a count of ten or more. This chain connects TRBV9 to TRBJ2-7, with a weak D call TRBD1 (6 bases). Trimming cost V 3 bases and J 6 bases, with 19 bases left between them. This CDR3 contains 15 residues. CDR1 is SGDLS, CDR2 YYNGEE, per germline. For the CDR3, the DNA is TGTGCCAGCAGCGAACAGGGATACCCGGGTGGCGAGCAGTACTTC. Translating gives CASSEQGYPGGEQYF.

The rearrangement joins TRBV4-3 to TRBJ1-4; D ambiguous. V was pared by 0 bases and J by 8 bases, with 7 bases between. Germline CDR1 and CDR2: LGHNA and YSLEER. The CDR3 length is 13 residues. This CDR3 is CASSQDPPEKLFF. The DNA for the CDR3 is TGCGCCAGCAGCCAAGATCCCCCGGAAAAACTGTTTTTT.

In this sample, this clonotype turned up many times. The chain combines TRBV5-8 with TRBJ1-5; D is perhaps TRBD1 (5 bases). CDR1 is SGHTS and CDR2 is YDEGEE in the germline V gene. This CDR3 comprises 14 residues. The V end lost 0 bases, the J end lost 5 bases, and 9 bases lay between the germline ends. In DNA form, the CDR3 reads TGTGCCAGCAGCTTGGGGGGAGGGGATCAGCCCCAGCATTTT. This codes for CASSLGGGDQPQHF.